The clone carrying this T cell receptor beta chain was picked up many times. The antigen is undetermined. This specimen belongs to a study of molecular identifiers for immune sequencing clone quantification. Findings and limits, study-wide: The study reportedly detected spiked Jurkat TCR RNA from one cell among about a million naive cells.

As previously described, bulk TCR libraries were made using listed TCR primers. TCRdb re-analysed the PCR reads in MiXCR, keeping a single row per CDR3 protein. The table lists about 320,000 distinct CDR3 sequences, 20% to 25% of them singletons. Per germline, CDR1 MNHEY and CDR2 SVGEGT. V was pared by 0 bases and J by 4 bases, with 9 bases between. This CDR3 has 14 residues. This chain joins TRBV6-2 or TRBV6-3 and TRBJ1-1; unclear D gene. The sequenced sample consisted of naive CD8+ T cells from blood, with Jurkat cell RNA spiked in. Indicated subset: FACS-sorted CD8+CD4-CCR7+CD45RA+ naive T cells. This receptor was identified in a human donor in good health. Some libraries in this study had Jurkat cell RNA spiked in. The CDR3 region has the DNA TGTGCCAGCAGTTACTCGGCTCGGGGCACTGAAGCTTTCTTT. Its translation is CASSYSARGTEAFF.